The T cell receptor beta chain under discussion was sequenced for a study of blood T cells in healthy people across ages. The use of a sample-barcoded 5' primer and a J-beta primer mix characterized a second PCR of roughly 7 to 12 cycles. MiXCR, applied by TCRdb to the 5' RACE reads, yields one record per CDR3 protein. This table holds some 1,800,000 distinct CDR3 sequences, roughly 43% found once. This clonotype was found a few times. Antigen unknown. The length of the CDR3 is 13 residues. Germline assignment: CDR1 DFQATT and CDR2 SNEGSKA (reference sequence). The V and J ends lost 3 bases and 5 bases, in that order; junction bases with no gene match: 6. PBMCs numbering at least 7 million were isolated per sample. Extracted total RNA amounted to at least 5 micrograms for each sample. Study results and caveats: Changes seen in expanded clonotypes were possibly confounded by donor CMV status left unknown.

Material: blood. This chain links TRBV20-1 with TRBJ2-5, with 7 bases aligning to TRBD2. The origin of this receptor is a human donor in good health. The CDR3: CSARGGFGETQYF. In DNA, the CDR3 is TGCAGTGCTAGGGGGGGGTTTGGTGAGACCCAGTACTTC.